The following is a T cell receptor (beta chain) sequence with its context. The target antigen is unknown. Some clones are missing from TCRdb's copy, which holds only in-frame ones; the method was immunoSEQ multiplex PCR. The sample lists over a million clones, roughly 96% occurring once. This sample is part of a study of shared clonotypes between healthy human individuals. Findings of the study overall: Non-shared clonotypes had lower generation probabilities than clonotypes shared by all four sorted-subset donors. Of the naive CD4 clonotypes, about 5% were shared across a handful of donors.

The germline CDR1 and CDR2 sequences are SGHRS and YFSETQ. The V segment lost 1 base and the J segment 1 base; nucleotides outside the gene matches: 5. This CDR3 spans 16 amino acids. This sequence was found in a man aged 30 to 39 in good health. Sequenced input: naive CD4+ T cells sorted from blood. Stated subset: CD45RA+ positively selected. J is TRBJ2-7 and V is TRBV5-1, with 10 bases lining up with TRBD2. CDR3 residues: CASSLSASGGSYEQYF. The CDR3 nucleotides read TGCGCCAGCAGCTTGTCGGCTAGCGGGGGATCCTACGAGCAGTACTTC.